This T cell receptor beta chain was sequenced during a study of cytomegalovirus exposure and HLA in healthy donors (dated by TCRdb to about 2017). About the study as a whole: According to a later analysis, one platform produced both the 120 validation repertoires and the 666 repertoires of the first cohort. The study aimed to test whether signatures of past pathogen exposure could be identified by cataloging public T cell receptors. A separate validation cohort of roughly 130 different subjects was used in addition to the 666-subject first cohort. The study combined high-throughput TCR immunosequencing, statistical association of individual TCRs with disease status, and machine learning to predict cytomegalovirus infection status. Paper-wide results and their limitations: A later analysis had no HLA typing for the validation cohort, so co-occurrence there was scored across all 110 or so repertoires. Most TCR sequences were seen in very few donors, while some public TCRs were found in many individuals. In both the original and validation cohorts, the classifier was reported to diagnose cytomegalovirus status with high specificity and sensitivity. Of the cluster scores, approximately 95% were above 0 in a later analysis, which found that TCRs clustered in the first cohort also tended to co-occur in the 120 or so validation repertoires. The authors suggested that the approach could potentially be generalized to other disease states and immunological phenotypes. The study listed 164 TCR beta chains as associated with cytomegalovirus. A few of the identified cytomegalovirus-associated TCR beta chains were confirmed in vitro to be specific for cytomegalovirus antigens.

V is pared back by 4 bases and J by 1 base, with 18 bases lying between the germline termini. Reading the germline V gene (reference sequence) gives CDR1 SGHNT and CDR2 YYREEE. CDR3 length: 16 amino acids, cysteine to phenylalanine. Solely the CDR3 DNA is kept, with 48 bases framed from the first base. With respect to this clone: This receptor's antigen is unknown. No base quality values were provided; no much bigger clone lies one nucleotide off.

Library construction relied on the immunoSEQ multiplex PCR assay. The study's own analysis went as follows. To diagnose cytomegalovirus status from the catalog of TCR beta chain sequences, a statistical classification framework was built. What TCRdb holds here is the immuneACCESS table cut down to in-frame rearrangements. Part of the clones is not present; checked against another copy, under half of the missing clones reflect an unresolved V gene, and the others are unexplained. V, J and clone size are those of that table, while D and trimming were read from the DNA. This sample is represented by roughly 300,000 clones; just over 85% of them were singletons. Roughly 0.8% of the sample belongs to the ten largest clones. Donors formed part of the validation cohort, which comprised 120 subjects and was distinct from the first cohort of 666 subjects.

The receptor comes from a woman under 30 in good health and CMV-seronegative. The rearranged segments are TRBV5-4 and TRBJ2-7; TRBD1 is perhaps the D gene, given 5 matching bases. The sample taken for sequencing was PBMCs. The DNA reads TGTGCCAGCAGCCGAGACAGTAACAGCGCATCCTACGAGCAGTACTTC. It specifies CASSRDSNSASYEQYF.